A selection of T cell receptor beta chains follows, all from one sample in a study of blood T cell repertoires in COVID-19. Using immunoSEQ multiplex PCR, the repertoire was profiled, and TCRdb retains in-frame clones only, with some absent. In the table there are 150,000 or so clones, roughly 86% of which are singletons. Specimen: peripheral blood. The receptors were sampled from a woman in her sixties or seventies with acute or convalescent COVID-19. CDR3s include the opening cysteine and the closing phenylalanine or tryptophan. D genes are given only for firm matches. Size is stated for part of the rows, as once, few or many counts, or as a class when the clone is expanded.

j_call v_call d_call clone_size cdr3_aa cdr3_nt
TRBJ1-2 TRBV12-3/TRBV12-4 - - CASSFGSYGYTF TGTGCCAGCAGTTTCGGGAGCTATGGCTACACCTTC
TRBJ2-5 TRBV15 - few CATSRDPGAQETQYF TGTGCCACCAGCAGAGACCCCGGAGCCCAAGAGACCCAGTACTTC
TRBJ1-1 TRBV30 TRBD1 - CAWDRGLNTEAFF TGTGCCTGGGACAGGGGCCTAAACACTGAAGCTTTCTTT
TRBJ2-3 TRBV10-2 - few CASSALGTPSTDTQYF TGCGCCAGCAGTGCCCTCGGGACTCCTAGCACAGATACGCAGTATTTT
TRBJ2-7 TRBV24-1 - once CATSEWQGSYEQYF TGTGCCACCAGTGAATGGCAGGGCTCCTACGAGCAGTACTTC
TRBJ1-6 TRBV5-4 TRBD1 few CASSNRGYNSPLHF TGTGCCAGCAGCAACAGGGGTTACAATTCACCCCTCCACTTT
TRBJ1-6 TRBV6-5 - - CASSRQSSYNSPLHF TGTGCCAGCAGTCGACAGAGCTCCTATAATTCACCCCTCCACTTT
TRBJ2-5 TRBV11-3 TRBD2 - CASSLNWRGVQETQYF TGTGCCAGCAGCTTAAATTGGCGGGGGGTTCAAGAGACCCAGTACTTC
TRBJ2-2 TRBV12-3/TRBV12-4 TRBD2 - CASRPGRTGELFF TGTGCCAGCAGGCCCGGGAGGACCGGGGAGCTGTTTTTT
TRBJ2-5 TRBV6-2/TRBV6-3 TRBD2 - CASSRLGGETQYF TGTGCCAGCAGTCGACTGGGAGGGGAGACCCAGTACTTC
TRBJ1-2 TRBV25-1 TRBD1 - CASSEMGQSYGYTF TGTGCCAGCAGTGAGATGGGACAGAGCTATGGCTACACCTTC
TRBJ2-3 TRBV25-1 TRBD1 - CASSQGDTDTQYF TGTGCCAGCTCGCAGGGGGACACAGATACGCAGTATTTT
TRBJ2-7 TRBV30 - - CAWSVLNEQYF TGTGCCTGGAGTGTTTTAAACGAGCAGTACTTC
TRBJ2-3 TRBV5-1 TRBD1 few CASLDRGRGDTQYF TGCGCCAGCTTGGACAGGGGGCGAGGAGATACGCAGTATTTT
TRBJ1-6 TRBV4-3 - - CASSQDLKPGSPLHF TGCGCCAGCAGCCAAGATCTAAAGCCGGGGTCACCCCTCCACTTT
TRBJ2-3 TRBV14 TRBD2 - CASSQDWLLAGVTDTQYF TGTGCCAGCAGCCAAGATTGGTTACTAGCGGGGGTCACAGATACGCAGTATTTT
TRBJ1-1 TRBV5-1 - - CASSPDGQRNTEAFF TGCGCCAGCAGCCCGGACGGACAAAGGAACACTGAAGCTTTCTTT
TRBJ1-4 TRBV7-9 - medium-sized CASSSPDRIFNEKLFF TGTGCCAGCAGCTCCCCCGACAGAATTTTTAATGAAAAACTGTTTTTT
TRBJ2-1 TRBV7-9 TRBD2 - CASSPHLAGDYNEQFF TGTGCCAGCAGCCCCCACTTAGCGGGGGATTACAATGAGCAGTTCTTC
TRBJ2-3 TRBV10-3 TRBD2 - CAIRTSSDTDTQYF TGTGCCATCAGGACTAGCTCCGACACAGATACGCAGTATTTT
TRBJ2-3 TRBV29-1 - - CSVVGTTLSTDTQYF TGCAGCGTTGTAGGGACAACACTAAGCACAGATACGCAGTATTTT
TRBJ2-3 TRBV10-3 - - CAIRRGASTDTQYF TGTGCCATCAGACGGGGGGCCAGCACAGATACGCAGTATTTT
TRBJ2-5 TRBV7-8 - - CASSLTSWALQETQYF TGTGCCAGCAGCTTAACTTCCTGGGCATTACAAGAGACCCAGTACTTC
TRBJ1-1 TRBV18 - - CASSFNSNTEAFF TGTGCCAGCTCATTTAACAGTAACACTGAAGCTTTCTTT